The 6 T cell receptor beta chains presented below share a single source sample, sequenced in a study of blood T cell repertoires in COVID-19. Method: immunoSEQ multiplex PCR; TCRdb's copy keeps in-frame clones and lacks some. This sample has 430,000 or so clones, with roughly 90% found just once. What was sequenced was PBMCs or T cells enriched from blood (not recorded which). These receptors all come from a young woman who had been exposed to COVID-19.

This clone was detected only a few times. The chain recombines TRBV14 with TRBJ2-7, with D perhaps matching TRBD2 (7 bases). The CDR3 runs 17 residues. Germline-derived CDR1 and CDR2 are SGHDN and FVKESK. The V and J ends lost 3 bases and 3 bases respectively, with 21 bases between them. This chain's CDR3 is CASSQLPVGGGHYEQYF. DNA for the CDR3: TGTGCCAGCAGCCAGCTTCCTGTGGGGGGGGGCCACTACGAGCAGTACTTC.

The V and J genes are TRBV7-2 and TRBJ2-3; 7 bases match TRBD1. The ends lost 7 bases at V and 4 bases at J; junction bases unmatched: 11. The CDR3 runs to 15 residues. Germline lookup yields CDR1 SGHTA and CDR2 FQGNSA. CDR3 DNA sequence: TGTGCCAGCAAAAGTTTACGACAGGGCCCAGATACGCAGTATTTT. Translating it yields CASKSLRQGPDTQYF.

This chain links TRBV7-6 with TRBJ1-6; maybe TRBD1 (5 bases). Between the trimmed V and J ends, which lost 5 bases and 10 bases, there was a span of 18 bases. CDR3 length: 15 amino acids. The germline CDR1 and CDR2 sequences are SGHVS and FNYEAQ. CDR3 sequence: CASSPITGNRSPLHF. CDR3 bases: TGTGCCAGCAGCCCAATTACAGGAAACAGATCACCCCTCCACTTT.

CDR3 protein: CASSLGQGGTEAFF. The CDR3 nucleotides read TGTGCCAGCAGTTTAGGACAGGGAGGAACTGAAGCTTTCTTT. The chain is built from TRBV28 and TRBJ1-1; TRBD1 matches 8 bases. Looked up from germline, CDR1 is MDHEN and CDR2 is SYDVKM. V was clipped by 2 bases and J by 5 bases; unmatched bases: 4. This CDR3 has 14 residues. The complete variable domain, with remaining parts taken from reference TRBV28 and TRBJ1-1, reads DVKVTQSSRYLVKRTGEKVFLECVQDMDHENMFWYRQDPGLGLRLIYFSYDVKMKEKGDIPEGYSVSREKKERFSLILESASTNQTSMYLCASSLGQGGTEAFFGQGTRLTVV.

The chain has TRBV29-1 and TRBJ1-1; D remains unclear. V gave up 4 bases and J gave up 4 bases, with 13 bases separating them. The length of the CDR3 is 13 residues. The germline gives CDR1 SQVTM, CDR2 ANQGSEA. The CDR3 is CSVVTDLITEAFF. The DNA for the CDR3 is TGCAGCGTTGTTACAGACCTTATCACTGAAGCTTTCTTT.

The chain has TRBV7-8 and TRBJ1-2; 7 bases are a match to TRBD1. The J segment lost 4 bases and the V segment lost 4 bases, leaving 3 bases of the junction unmatched. Germline V CDR1 and CDR2: SGHVS, FQNEAQ. This CDR3 has 13 residues. The CDR3 protein is CASSSTGAYGYTF. The CDR3 region has the DNA TGTGCCAGCAGCTCCACAGGGGCCTATGGCTACACCTTC.